This record covers a single T cell receptor beta chain. The sample is drawn from a study of blood T cell repertoires in COVID-19. As for the study in general: From T cells, B-cell-depleted T cells, or PBMCs came the material, which was cDNA or gDNA.

The ends lost 0 bases at V and 4 bases at J; junction bases unmatched: 16. The germline V gene has CDR1 MGHRA and CDR2 YSYEKL. The CDR3 has 20 residues. Measured with immunoSEQ multiplex PCR; TCRdb has only the in-frame clones, and not every one. The table lists 140,000 or so clones, over 70% of them singletons, with 1.5% to 2% in the top ten. Sequencing input: peripheral blood. The chain recombines TRBV4-1 with TRBJ2-2, with 8 bases lining up with TRBD2. The source is a woman aged 50 to 60 with acute or convalescent COVID-19. The CDR3 loop reads CASSQETGLGTIASTGELFF. CDR3 bases: TGCGCCAGCAGCCAAGAAACGGGACTAGGGACGATAGCGAGCACCGGGGAGCTGTTTTTT.